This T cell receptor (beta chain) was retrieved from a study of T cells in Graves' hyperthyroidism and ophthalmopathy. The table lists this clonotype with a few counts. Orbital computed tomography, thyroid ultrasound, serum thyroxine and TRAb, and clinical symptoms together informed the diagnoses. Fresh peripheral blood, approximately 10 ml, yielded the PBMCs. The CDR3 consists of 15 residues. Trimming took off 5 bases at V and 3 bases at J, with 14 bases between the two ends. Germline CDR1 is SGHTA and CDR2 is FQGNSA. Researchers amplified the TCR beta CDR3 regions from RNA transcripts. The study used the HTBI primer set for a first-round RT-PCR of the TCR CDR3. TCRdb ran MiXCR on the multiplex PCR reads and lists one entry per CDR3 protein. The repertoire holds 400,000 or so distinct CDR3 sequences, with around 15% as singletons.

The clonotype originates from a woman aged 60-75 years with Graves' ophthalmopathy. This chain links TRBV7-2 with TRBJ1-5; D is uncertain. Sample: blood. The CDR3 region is CASSPREGYNQPQHF. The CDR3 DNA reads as TGTGCCAGCAGCCCCCGTGAGGGTTACAATCAGCCCCAGCATTTT.